This T cell receptor (beta chain) stems from a study of response to subunit inactivated influenza vaccine. General study findings and limits: Few additional T cells are recruited per seasonal influenza vaccination, authors suggested.

CDR1 is DFQATT, CDR2 SNEGSKA, per germline (reference sequence). This CDR3 comprises 18 residues. V was clipped by 3 bases and J by 0 bases; unmatched bases: 9. This clonotype was counted only a few times. Its antigen is currently unknown. One entry per CDR3 protein results from TCRdb running MiXCR on the RT-PCR reads. The data hold approximately 700,000 distinct CDR3 sequences, with 15% to 17% observed a single time. The sequence was obtained from a man in his forties or fifties who received an inactivated influenza vaccine. V usage is TRBV20-1 and J usage is TRBJ2-3; 13 bases map to TRBD2. The source material was PBMCs from blood, sampled about 12 days after vaccination. CDR3 sequence: CSASRLAGGAYSTDTQYF. CDR3 in DNA: TGCAGTGCTAGCCGACTAGCGGGAGGCGCCTACAGCACAGATACGCAGTATTTT.